This T cell receptor (beta chain) is from a study of cytomegalovirus exposure and HLA in healthy donors. The study, taken as a whole, reports: Differences between HLA loci emerged in a later analysis of TCR association rates, with DRB1 most and HLA-C fewest. Later work associated fewer than 20,000 TCR beta sequences with HLA alleles at 0.05 false discovery rate.

Germline CDR1 reads MGHRA; CDR2 reads YSYEKL. J gave up 3 bases and V 4 bases, and 5 bases lay outside the gene matches. There are 15 residues in the CDR3. With 60 Vbeta and 13 Jbeta primers, the PCR was carried out. This table comes from immunoSEQ multiplex PCR, and its TCRdb copy is limited to in-frame clones, with some not included. In the table there are some 140,000 clones, approximately 77% of which are singletons. This clone was counted between two and nine times. Its antigen is currently unknown. This chain links TRBV4-1 with TRBJ1-2, with 10 bases that match TRBD1. The origin of this receptor is a woman between 35 and 50 years old in good health and CMV-seronegative. The source material was PBMCs. The CDR3: CASSRGQGTYYGYTF. The CDR3 region has the DNA TGCGCCAGCAGCCGGGGACAGGGGACTTACTATGGCTACACCTTC.